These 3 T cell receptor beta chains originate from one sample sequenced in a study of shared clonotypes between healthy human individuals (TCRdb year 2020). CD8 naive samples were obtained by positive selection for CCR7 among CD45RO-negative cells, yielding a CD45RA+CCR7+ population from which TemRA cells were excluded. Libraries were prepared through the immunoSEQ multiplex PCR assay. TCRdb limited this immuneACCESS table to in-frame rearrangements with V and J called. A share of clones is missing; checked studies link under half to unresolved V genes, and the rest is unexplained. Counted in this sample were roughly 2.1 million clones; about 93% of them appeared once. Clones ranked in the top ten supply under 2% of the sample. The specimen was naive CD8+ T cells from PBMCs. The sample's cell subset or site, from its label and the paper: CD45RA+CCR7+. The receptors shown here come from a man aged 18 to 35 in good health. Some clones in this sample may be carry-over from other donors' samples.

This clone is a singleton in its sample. The CDR3 DNA sequence: TGTGCCAGCAGCTTAGAAGGGACAAAAGCTTCCTACGAGCAGTACTTC. Protein sequence: CASSLEGTKASYEQYF. The chain employs TRBV7-6 and TRBJ2-7, with D perhaps TRBD1 (6 bases). Germline V gene lookup returns CDR1 SGHVS and CDR2 FNYEAQ. V lost 1 base and J lost 1, with 14 bases in between. This CDR3 region has 16 residues.

CDR3 residues: CASSEVRMNTEAFF. For the CDR3, the DNA is TGTGCCAGCAGTGAAGTCCGCATGAACACTGAAGCTTTCTTT. V gene TRBV6-1 combines with J gene TRBJ1-1; D ambiguous. The ends were cut back, 1 base at V and 0 bases at J, with 6 bases in the middle. Germline assignment: CDR1 MNHNS and CDR2 SASEGT. The CDR3 contains 14 residues.

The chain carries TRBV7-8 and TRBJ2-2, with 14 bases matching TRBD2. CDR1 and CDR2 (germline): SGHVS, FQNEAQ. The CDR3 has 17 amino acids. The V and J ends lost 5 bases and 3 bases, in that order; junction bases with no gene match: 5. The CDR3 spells CASSQGLAGVDTGELFF. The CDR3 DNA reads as TGTGCCAGCAGCCAGGGACTAGCGGGAGTGGACACCGGGGAGCTGTTTTTT.